The present T cell receptor (beta chain) was sequenced within a study of beta chain features in type 1 diabetes. Background on the study: In age, gender and cell yields, patients were similar to healthy donors. All samples combined gave roughly 100,000,000 sorted cells for examination.

This clone was detected only a few times. What it binds is unknown. Expressed TCRB transcripts were sequenced because the isolated RNA had all been reverse transcribed beforehand. The table came from immunoSEQ multiplex PCR; TCRdb's copy has only in-frame clones and leaves some out. The data contain around 650,000 clones, about an eighth of them seen just once; the ten biggest clones take up over 0.1%. Study outcomes and limitations: The question of HLA type influencing TCRB rearrangement was one that remained unresolved here. All four CD4+ subsets from Type 1 diabetes patients carried moderately but significantly shorter TCRB CDR3s.

The CDR3 runs 15 residues. Germline CDR1 SQVTM, CDR2 ANQGSEA. V gave up 4 bases and J gave up 2 bases, with 12 bases separating them. This receptor was taken from a young man with type 1 diabetes. J is TRBJ2-6 and V is TRBV29-1; D uncertain. The sample comprised naive CD4+ T cells from blood. CDR3 loop: CSVGAARTGANVLTF. CDR3 sequence (DNA): TGCAGCGTTGGGGCAGCAAGGACTGGGGCCAACGTCCTGACTTTC. Complete variable domain (other parts from reference TRBV29-1 and TRBJ2-6): SAVISQKPSRDICQRGTSLTIQCQVDSQVTMMFWYRQQPGQSLTLIATANQGSEATYESGFVIDKFPISRPNLTFSTLTVSNMSPEDSSIYLCSVGAARTGANVLTFGAGSRLTVL.